Presented here are 13 T cell receptor beta chains from one specimen sequenced in a study of T cell responses to AZD1222 COVID-19 vaccine. Using immunoSEQ multiplex PCR, the repertoire was profiled, and TCRdb retains in-frame clones only, with some absent. In the table there are some 200,000 clones, roughly 88% of which are singletons. Sequences were derived from peripheral blood, sampled on day 0 of AZD1222 vaccination. The receptors here all came from an adult in good health.

This clone was detected only once. This chain joins TRBV28 and TRBJ1-1, with D possibly being TRBD1 (5 bases). This CDR3 is built from 15 residues. CDR1 and CDR2 from the germline V gene are MDHEN and SYDVKM. The V end was cut by 6 bases, the J end by 2 bases, with 16 bases between. CDR3 protein: CASSLGPLTNTEAFF. CDR3 in DNA: TGTGCCAGCAGCTTGGGGCCCTTGACCAACACTGAAGCTTTCTTT.

The gene calls are TRBV12-3 or TRBV12-4 and TRBJ2-4, with a tentative D call TRBD2 (5 bases). Trimming stripped 6 bases from V and 9 bases from J, with 9 bases between. The CDR3 has 11 amino acids. Here the CDR3 reads CASRDRGIQYF. CDR3 bases: TGTGCCAGCAGGGATCGGGGCATTCAGTACTTC.

The chain couples TRBV7-3 to TRBJ2-7; D might be TRBD1 (6 bases). The CDR3 totals 12 residues. With 5 bases removed from V and 6 bases from J, the gap between germline ends came to 11 bases. Per the germline V gene, CDR1 is SGHTA and CDR2 is FQGTGA. CDR3 loop: CASSQQGSEQYF. The CDR3 coding sequence is TGTGCCAGCAGCCAACAGGGTTCCGAGCAGTACTTC.

This rearrangement joins TRBV4-1 to TRBJ1-1; possibly TRBD1 for D (6 bases). The CDR3 loop spans 15 amino acids. Deletions cut 5 bases from V and 1 base from J, with 14 bases between. Germline V lookup: CDR1 MGHRA, CDR2 YSYEKL. The CDR3, as DNA: TGCGCCAGCAGCTTCCAAGTGGGGGCGAACACTGAAGCTTTCTTT. Its translation is CASSFQVGANTEAFF.

The CDR3 region has the DNA TGTGCCACCAGCGGTTCAGGCCCTCCGGGGGCATATCAGCCCCAGCATTTT. Amino acids: CATSGSGPPGAYQPQHF. The V call is TRBV15, the J call TRBJ1-5; D is possibly TRBD1 (6 bases). Germline assignment: CDR1 LNHNV and CDR2 YYDKDF (reference sequence). The V end was cut by 5 bases, the J end by 5 bases, with 22 bases between. The CDR3 contains 17 residues.

The chain has TRBV10-3 and TRBJ2-7, with D perhaps TRBD1 (5 bases). The V end lost 10 bases, the J end lost 2 bases, and 15 bases lay between the germline ends. CDR3 length: 13 amino acids. Germline CDR1 reads ENHRY; CDR2 reads SYGVKD. The CDR3 coding sequence is TGTGCCACCATGGGGCAGGCCACCTACGAGCAGTACTTC. It specifies CATMGQATYEQYF.

The chain uses TRBV18 and TRBJ2-4; the D gene is possibly TRBD1 (6 bases). The CDR3 length is 16 residues. Trimming stripped 0 bases from V and 0 bases from J, with 9 bases between. Germline V gene data show CDR1 as KGHSH and CDR2 as LQKENI. This CDR3 reads CASSPPTGLAKNIQYF. As DNA, the CDR3 is TGTGCCAGCTCACCACCGACAGGACTAGCCAAAAACATTCAGTACTTC.

V is TRBV28 and J is TRBJ2-7; D unresolved. CDR1 MDHEN and CDR2 SYDVKM come from the germline V gene. Trimming shortened V by 3 bases and J by 3 bases, and 12 bases separated the two germline ends. The CDR3 contains 14 residues. The CDR3 region is CASSFNNRYYEQYF. CDR3 DNA sequence: TGTGCCAGCAGTTTCAATAACAGATACTACGAGCAGTACTTC.

This chain uses TRBV5-1 with TRBJ1-1, with a tentative D call TRBD1 (6 bases). This CDR3 comprises 15 residues. Looked up from germline, CDR1 is SGHRS and CDR2 is YFSETQ. Trimming took off 4 bases at V and 3 bases at J, with 16 bases between the two ends. This CDR3 reads CASSRGAGEDTEAFF. The CDR3 DNA is TGCGCCAGCAGCCGCGGGGCAGGGGAAGACACTGAAGCTTTCTTT.

This clone appeared a single time. J is TRBJ2-7 and V is TRBV12-5, with D perhaps TRBD1 (5 bases). Trimming removed 6 bases from V and 3 bases from J, with 9 bases in between. This CDR3 contains 12 residues. The germline V gene encodes CDR1 LGHNT and CDR2 FRNRAP. CDR3 amino acids: CASGQGDYEQYF. The CDR3 DNA reads TGTGCTAGTGGGCAGGGCGACTACGAGCAGTACTTC.

The gene calls are TRBV25-1 and TRBJ2-3; D might be TRBD2 (7 bases). Germline CDR1 reads MGHDK; CDR2 reads SYGVNS. V lost 3 bases to trimming and J lost 2 bases, with 12 bases between them. CDR3 length: 15 residues. The CDR3 nucleotides are TGTGCCAGCAGTGACCGCGGGGGCTTCACAGATACGCAGTATTTT. Translated: CASSDRGGFTDTQYF.

This clone is a singleton in its sample. This sequence joins TRBV28 and TRBJ2-3; D remains ambiguous. The germline V gene has CDR1 MDHEN and CDR2 SYDVKM. V shed 3 bases and J shed 7 bases, with 8 bases lying between them. The CDR3 loop spans 12 amino acids. CDR3 loop: CASSLVRYTQYF. In DNA, the CDR3 is TGTGCCAGCAGTTTGGTGCGATATACGCAGTATTTT. Combining the CDR3 with reference TRBV28 and TRBJ2-3 gives the whole variable domain DVKVTQSSRYLVKRTGEKVFLECVQDMDHENMFWYRQDPGLGLRLIYFSYDVKMKEKGDIPEGYSVSREKKERFSLILESASTNQTSMYLCASSLVRYTQYFGPGTRLTVL.

The rearrangement links TRBV27 to TRBJ2-2; D unresolved. The CDR3 is 16 residues long. V was shortened by 5 bases and J by 0 bases, with 13 bases between the two germline ends. The germline CDR1 and CDR2 sequences are MNHEY and SMNVEV (reference sequence). The CDR3 DNA reads as TGTGCCAGCAGTCTCTTCCAGGACCCGAACACCGGGGAGCTGTTTTTT. It yields the protein CASSLFQDPNTGELFF.